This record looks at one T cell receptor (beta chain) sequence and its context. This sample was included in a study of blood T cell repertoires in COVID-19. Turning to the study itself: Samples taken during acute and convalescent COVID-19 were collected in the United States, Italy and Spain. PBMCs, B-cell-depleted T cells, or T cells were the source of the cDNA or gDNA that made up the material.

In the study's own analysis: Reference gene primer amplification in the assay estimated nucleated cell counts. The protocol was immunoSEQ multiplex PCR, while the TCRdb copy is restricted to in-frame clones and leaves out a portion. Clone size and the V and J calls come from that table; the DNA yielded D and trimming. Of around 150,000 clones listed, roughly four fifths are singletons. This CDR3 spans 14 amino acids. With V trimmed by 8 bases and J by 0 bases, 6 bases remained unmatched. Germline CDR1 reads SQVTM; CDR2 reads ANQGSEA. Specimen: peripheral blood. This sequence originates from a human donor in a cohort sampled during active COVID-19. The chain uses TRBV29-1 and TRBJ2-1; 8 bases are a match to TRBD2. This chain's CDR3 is CSLAGRSSYNEQFF. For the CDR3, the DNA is TGCAGCCTAGCGGGCCGGAGCTCCTACAATGAGCAGTTCTTC.